This T cell receptor (beta chain) comes out of a study of shared clonotypes between healthy human individuals. Study-wide results and limits: A limitation of the genetic and exposure-history diversity represented arose from few donors. Sampling included only blood; tissue repertoires likely differ.

With 7 bases removed from V and 9 bases from J, the gap between germline ends came to 10 bases. CDR1 and CDR2 (germline): MNHEY, SMNVEV (reference sequence). This CDR3 is 11 amino acids long. Method: immunoSEQ multiplex PCR; TCRdb's copy keeps in-frame clones and lacks some. The table records around 1.9 million clones, around 95% of them present only once. Notes on this clone: Its matching antigen is unknown.

In the naive CD8 group, cells lacked CD45RO and were positively selected for CCR7, so terminally differentiated effector memory CD45RA+ cells were left out. The chain uses TRBV27 and TRBJ2-1; tentatively, D is TRBD1 or TRBD2 (5 bases each). Sequenced sample: naive CD8+ T cells from PBMCs. This TCR was recovered from a man between 18 and 29 years old in good health. Some clones in this sample may be carry-over from other donors' samples. CDR3 nucleotides: TGTGCCAGCAAGAGGGGTGCTGAGCAGTTCTTC. Its translation is CASKRGAEQFF.